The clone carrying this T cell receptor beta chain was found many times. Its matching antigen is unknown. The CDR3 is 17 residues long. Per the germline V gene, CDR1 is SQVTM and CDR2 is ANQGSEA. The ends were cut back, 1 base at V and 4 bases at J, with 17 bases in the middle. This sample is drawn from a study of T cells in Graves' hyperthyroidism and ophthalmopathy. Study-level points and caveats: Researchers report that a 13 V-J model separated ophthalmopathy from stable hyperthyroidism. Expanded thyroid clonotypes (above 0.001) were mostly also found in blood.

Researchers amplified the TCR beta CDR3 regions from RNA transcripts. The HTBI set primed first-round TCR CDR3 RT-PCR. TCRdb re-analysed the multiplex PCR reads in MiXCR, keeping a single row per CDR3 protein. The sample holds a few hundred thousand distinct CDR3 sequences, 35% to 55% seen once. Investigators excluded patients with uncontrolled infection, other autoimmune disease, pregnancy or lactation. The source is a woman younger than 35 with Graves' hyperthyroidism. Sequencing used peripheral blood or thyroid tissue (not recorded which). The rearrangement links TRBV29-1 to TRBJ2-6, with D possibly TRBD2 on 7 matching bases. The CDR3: CSVEVRTVGGGANVLTF. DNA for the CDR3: TGCAGCGTTGAAGTGAGGACAGTCGGGGGGGGGGCCAACGTCCTGACTTTC.